The clone carrying this TCR beta chain was observed many times. Antigen: not known. Germline V gene lookup returns CDR1 SQVTM and CDR2 ANQGSEA. This CDR3 contains 13 residues. The germline V and J ends were trimmed by 7 bases and 1 base, with 11 bases remaining between them. The data were obtained in a study of Graves' ophthalmopathy and Graves' hyperthyroidism. The overall study: The authors collected peripheral blood at initial diagnosis, before any treatment. Study-wide findings and caveats: The model's ophthalmopathy progression predictions had around 67% sensitivity and 72.22% specificity. Blood also contained most of the expanded thyroid clonotypes above 0.001 frequency.

Amplified TCR beta CDR3 regions were obtained using RNA transcripts as template. Investigators did first-round RT-PCR with HTBI primers, then second-round multiplex PCR. From the multiplex PCR reads, TCRdb called clonotypes with MiXCR, one entry per CDR3 protein. The repertoire has about 740,000 distinct CDR3 sequences, 35% to 50% of them found once; the top ten carry 44%. It was from 10 ml of fresh peripheral blood that the PBMCs came. The chain links TRBV29-1 to TRBJ1-5; D not certain. This clonotype was obtained from an adult man with Graves' ophthalmopathy. Input material: peripheral blood. This CDR3 reads CSAAMGSNQPQHF. In DNA, the CDR3 is TGCAGCGCCGCCATGGGGAGCAATCAGCCCCAGCATTTT.